A selection of T cell receptor beta chains follows, all from one sample in a study of response to subunit inactivated influenza vaccine. TCRdb analysed the RT-PCR reads with MiXCR anew, one entry per CDR3 protein. The repertoire holds about 780,000 distinct CDR3 sequences, with around a sixth as singletons. The sequenced sample was PBMCs from blood, obtained 5 days after vaccination. The receptors here all came from a man between 45 and 60 years old who received an inactivated influenza vaccine. Each CDR3 is given with its conserved first and last residue. A D gene is named only where the DNA matches it firmly. Expanded clones are given a class, and other clones once, few, many or no size at all.

D,J,size,V,CDR3,DNA
TRBD2,TRBJ2-7,few,TRBV4-2,CASSQGGLAALYEQYF,TGTGCCAGCAGCCAAGGGGGACTAGCGGCCCTCTACGAGCAGTACTTC
TRBD1,TRBJ2-7,NA,TRBV7-9,CASSLPRDRGHEQYF,TGTGCCAGCAGCTTACCCAGGGACAGGGGCCACGAGCAGTACTTC
TRBD1,TRBJ2-2,many,TRBV7-6,CASSWDAGTGDRNTGELFF,TGTGCCAGCAGCTGGGACGCCGGGACAGGCGATAGAAACACCGGGGAGCTGTTTTTT
NA,TRBJ2-7,NA,TRBV5-6,CASSLWQGNYEQYF,TGTGCCAGCAGCTTGTGGCAGGGAAACTACGAGCAGTACTTC
NA,TRBJ1-5,few,TRBV12-3/TRBV12-4,CASSTSVPRNQPQHF,TGTGCCAGCAGTACCTCAGTACCTCGCAATCAGCCCCAGCATTTT
TRBD1,TRBJ2-7,many,TRBV3-1,CATGTGKGEQYF,TGTGCCACGGGGACAGGGAAAGGCGAGCAGTACTTC
NA,TRBJ2-2,NA,TRBV18,CASSAQQANTGELFF,TGTGCCAGCTCAGCTCAACAGGCGAACACCGGGGAGCTGTTTTTT
NA,TRBJ2-1,NA,TRBV15,CATSSGGSSYNEQFF,TGTGCCACCAGCAGTGGGGGGAGCTCCTACAATGAGCAGTTCTTC
NA,TRBJ1-6,few,TRBV12-3/TRBV12-4,CASSFSAGRESLHF,TGTGCCAGCAGTTTCTCCGCAGGTCGGGAATCCCTCCACTTT
TRBD2,TRBJ2-7,NA,TRBV5-1,CASSLAHWRGDSYEQYF,TGCGCCAGCAGCTTGGCCCATTGGCGGGGGGATTCCTACGAGCAGTACTTC
TRBD2,TRBJ2-1,few,TRBV20-1,CSARAPTSGRADEQFF,TGCAGTGCTAGAGCCCCGACTAGCGGGAGGGCCGATGAGCAGTTCTTC
NA,TRBJ1-2,few,TRBV12-3/TRBV12-4,CASSLVGLQSPKEGYTF,TGTGCCAGCAGTTTAGTAGGGCTTCAATCACCGAAGGAGGGCTACACCTTC
NA,TRBJ2-3,few,TRBV11-1,CASSQGTVSTDTQYF,TGTGCCAGCAGCCAAGGGACCGTCAGCACAGATACGCAGTATTTT
TRBD2,TRBJ2-3,few,TRBV6-5,CASSYSSSGGGDTQYF,TGTGCCAGCAGTTACTCGTCTAGCGGGGGGGGAGATACGCAGTATTTT
TRBD1,TRBJ2-1,NA,TRBV7-6,CASSAETGGPYNEQFF,TGTGCCAGCAGCGCAGAAACAGGGGGCCCTTACAATGAGCAGTTCTTC
NA,TRBJ2-5,few,TRBV12-3/TRBV12-4,CASSLGSGRRETQYF,TGTGCCAGCAGTTTAGGTTCCGGGCGCAGGGAGACCCAGTACTTC
NA,TRBJ1-2,NA,TRBV18,CASSPSPEPPPGDGYTF,TGTGCCAGCTCACCAAGTCCAGAGCCTCCACCGGGCGATGGCTACACCTTC
NA,TRBJ2-2,many,TRBV3-1,CASSQIPLRSNTGELFF,TGTGCCAGCAGCCAAATCCCCCTTAGATCGAACACCGGGGAGCTGTTTTTT
NA,TRBJ2-5,few,TRBV24-1,CATSDRGTQETQYF,TGTGCCACCAGTGATCGGGGAACTCAAGAGACCCAGTACTTC
NA,TRBJ1-4,NA,TRBV20-1,CCARDPGKGGEKLFF,TGCTGTGCTAGAGATCCGGGGAAGGGAGGTGAAAAACTGTTTTTT
NA,TRBJ2-3,many,TRBV4-2,CASSQAPEGTDTQYF,TGTGCCAGCAGCCAAGCACCCGAGGGCACAGATACGCAGTATTTT
NA,TRBJ1-5,few,TRBV12-3/TRBV12-4,CASSWRASNQPQHF,TGTGCCAGCAGCTGGAGGGCCAGCAATCAGCCCCAGCATTTT
TRBD2,TRBJ2-1,NA,TRBV6-2/TRBV6-3,CASSYSLSGIGEQFF,TGTGCCAGCAGTTATTCCCTCAGCGGGATAGGGGAACAGTTCTTC
NA,TRBJ2-4,once,TRBV29-1,CSVLGLGLAKNIQYF,TGCAGCGTTCTCGGCCTAGGACTAGCCAAAAACATTCAGTACTTC
TRBD2,TRBJ2-3,NA,TRBV6-2/TRBV6-3,CASNPFPGLAGSTDTQYF,TGTGCCAGCAACCCCTTCCCGGGACTAGCGGGAAGCACAGATACGCAGTATTTT
TRBD1,TRBJ1-6,few,TRBV12-3/TRBV12-4,CASSPGTGVDNSPLHF,TGTGCCAGCAGTCCCGGGACAGGGGTTGATAATTCACCCCTCCACTTT
TRBD2,TRBJ2-1,NA,TRBV20-1,CSARVSGGGTYNEQFF,TGCAGTGCTAGAGTTTCGGGCGGGGGGACTTACAATGAGCAGTTCTTC
NA,TRBJ2-7,NA,TRBV12-3/TRBV12-4,CASSLWGLNEQYF,TGTGCCAGCAGTTTATGGGGGCTGAACGAGCAGTACTTC
NA,TRBJ2-1,few,TRBV11-2,CASSPAQGSNYNEQFF,TGTGCCAGCAGCCCAGCACAGGGATCGAACTACAATGAGCAGTTCTTC